Shown below are 26 T cell receptor beta chains from a single sample sequenced in a study of T cells in pancreatic ductal adenocarcinoma. Surgery without prior neoadjuvant therapy was the treatment of the selected pancreatic ductal adenocarcinoma patients. TCRdb keeps only in-frame clones here, not all; method: immunoSEQ multiplex PCR. Of thousands of clones listed, over 65% are singletons. The material sequenced was pancreatic tumor tissue. The receptors stem from a human donor with pancreatic ductal adenocarcinoma.

The rearrangement uses TRBV4-2 and TRBJ2-3; a possible D gene is TRBD1 (6 bases). CDR3 length equals 17 residues. V lost 0 bases to trimming and J lost 2 bases, with 15 bases between them. Germline V CDR1 and CDR2: LGHNA, YNFKEQ. In DNA form, the CDR3 reads TGTGCCAGCAGCCAAGATCGGGCAGGGGCCCTCACAGATACGCAGTATTTT. Amino acids: CASSQDRAGALTDTQYF.

This chain joins TRBV7-9 and TRBJ1-2; TRBD1 might be the D (6 bases). The germline gives CDR1 SEHNR, CDR2 FQNEAQ (reference sequence). The CDR3 is 14 residues long. Trimming took off 5 bases at V and 5 bases at J, with 15 bases between the two ends. The CDR3 DNA sequence: TGTGCCAGCAGCCGGGGATGGACAGCATATGGCTACACCTTC. Residues: CASSRGWTAYGYTF.

The CDR3 DNA reads TGTGCCAGCAGCTCAGAGACAGGTCGGGGAAACACCATATATTTT. The encoded protein is CASSSETGRGNTIYF. The chain carries TRBV9 and TRBJ1-3, with a possible D match to TRBD1 (6 bases). The CDR3 is 15 amino acids. CDR1 and CDR2 (germline): SGDLS, YYNGEE. Trimming removed 4 bases at V and 4 bases at J, with 15 bases between.

The V gene is TRBV4-3, the J gene TRBJ2-6; TRBD2 might be the D (5 bases). Germline loops: CDR1 LGHNA, CDR2 YSLEER. CDR3 length: 17 residues. V lost 4 bases, J lost 0 bases, and 13 bases lay in between. Here the CDR3 DNA reads TGCGCCAGCAGCCGCGAGGGCTCCAGCTCTGGGGCCAACGTCCTGACTTTC. This sequence encodes CASSREGSSSGANVLTF.

V gene TRBV30 combines with J gene TRBJ2-3; TRBD2 matches 13 bases. Germline V gene sequence: CDR1 GTSNPN, CDR2 SVGIG (reference sequence). The CDR3 runs 17 residues. V shed 2 bases and J 4 bases; nucleotides not matched to a gene: 9. Written as DNA, the CDR3 is TGTGCCTGGAGTCTCTGGACTAGCGGGAGTTTGGCAGATACGCAGTATTTT. This gives the protein CAWSLWTSGSLADTQYF.

This sequence joins TRBV5-5 and TRBJ2-7; tentative D call: TRBD2 (6 bases). CDR1 SGHKS and CDR2 YYEKEE come from the germline V gene (reference sequence). The ends were cut back, 2 bases at V and 3 bases at J, with 15 bases in the middle. The CDR3 contains 15 residues. The CDR3 coding sequence is TGTGCCAGCAGCTTTTCGGGGGTTGGGTACTACGAGCAGTACTTC. Translating gives CASSFSGVGYYEQYF.

This sequence joins TRBV4-2 and TRBJ2-3; D uncertain. Trimming removed 5 bases at V and 0 bases at J, with 0 bases between. Looked up from germline, CDR1 is LGHNA and CDR2 is YNFKEQ. There are 11 residues in the CDR3. CDR3 region: CASSSTDTQYF. The CDR3 DNA is TGTGCCAGCAGCAGCACAGATACGCAGTATTTT.

The chain has TRBV19 and TRBJ1-1, with a weak D call TRBD1 (6 bases). Germline loops: CDR1 LNHDA, CDR2 SQIVND (reference sequence). Trimming stripped 5 bases from V and 3 bases from J, with 19 bases between. The CDR3 covers 16 residues. CDR3 protein: CASSVHPGHRYTEAFF. In DNA, the CDR3 is TGTGCCAGTAGTGTCCATCCGGGACACCGGTACACTGAAGCTTTCTTT.

Only one count was recorded for this clone. The V call is TRBV9, the J call TRBJ1-2; 10 positions agree with TRBD1. Germline CDR1 is SGDLS and CDR2 is YYNGEE. The CDR3 sequence is 17 residues long. V lost 3 bases to trimming and J lost 1 base; unmatched junction nucleotides: 9. CDR3 sequence (DNA): TGTGCCAGCAGCGGCCGGGACAGGGGCAACAATAACTATGGCTACACCTTC. Its protein is CASSGRDRGNNNYGYTF.

J is TRBJ2-1 and V is TRBV5-6; TRBD2 agrees at 11 bases. CDR1 and CDR2 from the germline V gene are SGHDT and YYEEEE. With 5 bases clipped from V and 8 bases from J, the junction kept 9 bases outside the gene matches. The CDR3 has 15 amino acids. The CDR3 DNA reads TGTGCCAGCAGTTTCCTAGCGGGAGGAATGTATGAGCAGTTCTTC. Amino acids: CASSFLAGGMYEQFF.

V usage is TRBV27 and J usage is TRBJ2-3; D gene ambiguous. CDR1 and CDR2 from the germline V gene are MNHEY and SMNVEV (reference sequence). V shed 3 bases and J shed 2 bases, with 9 bases lying between them. The CDR3 has 14 residues. Here the CDR3 DNA reads TGTGCCAGCAGTTTCCAACCCATCACAGATACGCAGTATTTT. Protein: CASSFQPITDTQYF.

The chain recombines TRBV10-3 with TRBJ1-4; 7 nucleotides line up with TRBD1. The CDR3 has 13 residues. Trimming took 6 bases from V and 6 from J; bases not matched to a gene: 4. CDR1 is ENHRY, CDR2 SYGVKD, per germline. This CDR3 is CAISFDRDEKLFF. In DNA, the CDR3 is TGTGCCATCAGCTTCGACAGGGATGAAAAACTGTTTTTT.

The V call is TRBV9, the J call TRBJ1-1; D is unresolved. Looked up from germline, CDR1 is SGDLS and CDR2 is YYNGEE. The CDR3 is made up of 12 amino acids. With 6 bases removed from V and 2 bases from J, the gap between germline ends came to 8 bases. The CDR3 loop is CASTDGNTEAFF. The CDR3 DNA reads TGTGCCAGCACCGATGGTAACACTGAAGCTTTCTTT.

The chain has TRBV29-1 and TRBJ2-5; 8 bases are a match to TRBD2. The CDR3 is 14 amino acids. Per germline, CDR1 SQVTM and CDR2 ANQGSEA. The V gene end was trimmed by 7 bases and the J gene end by 5 bases; junction bases not matched to a gene: 12. The CDR3, as DNA: TGCAGCGCCAGACCGGGGGGGGTGGGGGAGACCCAGTACTTC. Its protein is CSARPGGVGETQYF.

This clone was counted only a few times. The chain uses TRBV6-4 and TRBJ2-7, with 7 bases that match TRBD2. The J segment lost 6 bases and the V segment lost 2 bases, leaving 1 base of the junction unmatched. There are 12 residues in the CDR3. Germline CDR1 is MRHNA and CDR2 is SNTAGT. CDR3 loop: CASSDREGEQYF. CDR3 in DNA: TGTGCCAGCAGTGACAGGGAGGGCGAGCAGTACTTC.

This chain uses TRBV6-5 with TRBJ2-7; TRBD1 might be the D (6 bases). The germline gives CDR1 MNHEY, CDR2 SVGAGI. Trimming left V 9 bases short and J 0 bases short, with 12 bases between. This CDR3 spans 13 amino acids. In DNA, the CDR3 is TGTGCCAGTTGCAGGGGCGTCTCCTACGAGCAGTACTTC. Translation: CASCRGVSYEQYF.

The rearrangement uses TRBV4-3 and TRBJ2-7, with D possibly TRBD2 on 5 matching bases. The CDR3 spans 14 residues. Deletions cut 0 bases from V and 3 bases from J, with 9 bases between. CDR1 is LGHNA and CDR2 is YSLEER in the germline V gene. The CDR3 reads CASSQDIRDYEQYF. CDR3 sequence (DNA): TGCGCCAGCAGCCAAGATATTCGGGACTACGAGCAGTACTTC.

The chain employs TRBV28 and TRBJ2-1; 9 bases match TRBD2. Looked up from germline, CDR1 is MDHEN and CDR2 is SYDVKM. This CDR3 region has 16 residues. V shed 3 bases and J 1 base; nucleotides not matched to a gene: 4. The CDR3 DNA is TGTGCCAGCAGTTTTGGCCTAGCGGGATCCTACAATGAGCAGTTCTTC. Encoded protein: CASSFGLAGSYNEQFF.

The rearrangement joins TRBV27 to TRBJ2-5; TRBD1 might be the D (6 bases). The CDR3 is 15 amino acids. Germline values: CDR1 MNHEY, CDR2 SMNVEV (reference sequence). Trimming left V 5 bases short and J 6 bases short, with 19 bases between. The CDR3 here is CASSDDPGQWKTQYF. For the CDR3, the DNA is TGTGCCAGCAGTGACGACCCGGGACAATGGAAGACCCAGTACTTC.

The chain uses TRBV7-3 and TRBJ2-1; 13 nucleotides line up with TRBD2. The CDR3 extends over 13 amino acids. The V gene end was trimmed by 5 bases and the J gene end by 10 bases; junction bases not matched to a gene: 2. From germline, CDR1 is SGHTA and CDR2 FQGTGA. Written as DNA, the CDR3 is TGTGCCAGCAGCCCGGGACTAGCGGGAGAGCAGTTCTTC. The encoded protein is CASSPGLAGEQFF.

This rearrangement joins TRBV4-3 to TRBJ2-2, with 7 bases that match TRBD1. J gave up 5 bases and V 2 bases, and 14 bases lay outside the gene matches. In germline, CDR1 is LGHNA, CDR2 YSLEER. The CDR3 is 18 residues long. Here the CDR3 DNA reads TGCGCCAGCAGCCAACTTCATGGACAGGACTTGTCGACCGGGGAGCTGTTTTTT. Its translation: CASSQLHGQDLSTGELFF.

This chain joins TRBV4-1 and TRBJ1-2, with D tentatively TRBD1 (6 bases). The CDR3 totals 15 residues. V lost 4 bases to trimming and J lost 0 bases, with 12 bases between them. Germline loops: CDR1 MGHRA, CDR2 YSYEKL. The CDR3: CASSRSGVANYGYTF. The CDR3 DNA sequence: TGCGCCAGCAGCCGTTCAGGGGTGGCTAACTATGGCTACACCTTC.

The chain links TRBV19 to TRBJ1-3, with D possibly being TRBD1 (5 bases). The CDR3 has 18 amino acids. Germline CDR1 is LNHDA and CDR2 is SQIVND (reference sequence). Trimming stripped 0 bases from V and 2 bases from J, with 17 bases between. The CDR3 is CASSIDGGDPRPGNTIYF. The DNA of the CDR3 is TGTGCCAGTAGTATAGATGGAGGGGATCCGCGCCCTGGAAACACCATATATTTT. Full variable domain (remainder filled in from reference TRBV19 and TRBJ1-3): DGGITQSPKYLFRKEGQNVTLSCEQNLNHDAMYWYRQDPGQGLRLIYYSQIVNDFQKGDIAEGYSVSREKKESFPLTVTSAQKNPTAFYLCASSIDGGDPRPGNTIYFGEGSWLTVV.

The genes are TRBV11-2 and TRBJ2-3; 10 nucleotides align to TRBD2. The CDR3 length is 18 residues. Germline CDR1 reads SGHAT; CDR2 reads FQNNGV. Trimming removed 2 bases from V and 1 base from J; junction bases left unmatched: 9. The CDR3 DNA reads TGTGCCAGCAGCTTACCGAGCGGGAGGGCTTCTCGCACAGATACGCAGTATTTT. Protein sequence: CASSLPSGRASRTDTQYF.

This chain connects TRBV10-3 to TRBJ1-5, with D unresolved. Trimming shortened V by 3 bases and J by 0 bases, and 6 bases separated the two germline ends. Germline V CDR1 and CDR2: ENHRY, SYGVKD. This CDR3 spans 14 amino acids. In DNA form, the CDR3 reads TGTGCCATCAGTGAAGGATTTAGCAATCAGCCCCAGCATTTT. It codes for CAISEGFSNQPQHF.

The chain employs TRBV27 and TRBJ2-1; TRBD1 or TRBD2 may be the D gene (6 bases each). This CDR3 comprises 18 residues. Per germline, CDR1 MNHEY and CDR2 SMNVEV (reference sequence). V was pared by 5 bases and J by 3 bases, with 23 bases between. Written as DNA, the CDR3 is TGTGCCAGCAGTCCAGTTTCCGAAATGGGGGGCATCTACAATGAGCAGTTCTTC. Translation: CASSPVSEMGGIYNEQFF.